A selection of T cell receptor beta chains follows, all from one sample in a study of CD8 T cells in ankylosing spondylitis. TCRdb redid the calling of the 5' RACE reads with MiXCR, one entry per CDR3 protein. Of about 300,000 distinct CDR3 sequences in the sample, 11% were seen once. The sequencing input was blood, either unsorted or a sorted T cell fraction (not recorded which). The receptors here all came from a female donor with ankylosing spondylitis or in good health (not recorded which). CDR3s include the opening cysteine and the closing phenylalanine or tryptophan. D genes are given only for firm matches. Size is stated for part of the rows, as once, few or many counts, or as a class when the clone is expanded.

D: -
size: many
J: TRBJ1-6
V: TRBV20-1
length: 15
DNA: TGCAGTGCTAGAGAGGCGGGGTACAACAATTCACCCCTCCACTTT
CDR3: CSAREAGYNNSPLHF

D: TRBD2
size: -
J: TRBJ2-3
V: TRBV7-6
length: 14
DNA: TGTGCCAGCAATACCCTAACGGGGGGGGGTACGCAGTATTTT
CDR3: CASNTLTGGGTQYF

D: TRBD2
size: -
J: TRBJ2-6
V: TRBV3-1
length: 17
DNA: TGTGCCAGCAGCCAGGGGCGGGACTACTCTGGGGCCAACGTCCTGACTTTC
CDR3: CASSQGRDYSGANVLTF

D: TRBD2
size: many
J: TRBJ2-2
V: TRBV6-1
length: 15
DNA: TGTGCCAGCTCCGGGACTAGCGGGAGGTCCGGGGAGCTGTTTTTT
CDR3: CASSGTSGRSGELFF

D: -
size: few
J: TRBJ2-3
V: TRBV20-1
length: 15
DNA: TGCAGTGCTAGTCCCCTAGCGCAACCCTCAGATACGCAGTATTTT
CDR3: CSASPLAQPSDTQYF

D: -
size: -
J: TRBJ1-5
V: TRBV20-1
length: 14
DNA: TGCAGTGCTAGAGATTCAGGGAGCAATCAGCCCCAGCATTTT
CDR3: CSARDSGSNQPQHF

D: -
size: many
J: TRBJ1-2
V: TRBV10-3
length: 14
DNA: TGTGCCATCAGTGTCGGCGGGGGGAGTTATGGCTACACCTTC
CDR3: CAISVGGGSYGYTF

D: -
size: -
J: TRBJ2-3
V: TRBV5-6
length: 14
DNA: TGTGCCAGCGGCCCCGGGCCTCCCACAGATACGCAGTATTTT
CDR3: CASGPGPPTDTQYF

D: -
size: many
J: TRBJ2-2
V: TRBV20-1
length: 15
DNA: TGCAGTGCTAGATCCCCCCTACTAAACACCGGGGAGCTGTTTTTT
CDR3: CSARSPLLNTGELFF

D: TRBD1
size: many
J: TRBJ2-5
V: TRBV5-1
length: 14
DNA: TGCGCCAGCAGCTCGGGACAGACACAAGAGACCCAGTACTTC
CDR3: CASSSGQTQETQYF

D: TRBD2
size: many
J: TRBJ2-7
V: TRBV24-1
length: 15
DNA: TGTGCCACCAGTCCCGGGACTAGCGGGAGAAGTGAGCAGTACTTC
CDR3: CATSPGTSGRSEQYF

D: -
size: many
J: TRBJ2-7
V: TRBV25-1
length: 15
DNA: TGTGCCAGCAGTGACTCCGGACAATGGGCCTACGAGCAGTACTTC
CDR3: CASSDSGQWAYEQYF